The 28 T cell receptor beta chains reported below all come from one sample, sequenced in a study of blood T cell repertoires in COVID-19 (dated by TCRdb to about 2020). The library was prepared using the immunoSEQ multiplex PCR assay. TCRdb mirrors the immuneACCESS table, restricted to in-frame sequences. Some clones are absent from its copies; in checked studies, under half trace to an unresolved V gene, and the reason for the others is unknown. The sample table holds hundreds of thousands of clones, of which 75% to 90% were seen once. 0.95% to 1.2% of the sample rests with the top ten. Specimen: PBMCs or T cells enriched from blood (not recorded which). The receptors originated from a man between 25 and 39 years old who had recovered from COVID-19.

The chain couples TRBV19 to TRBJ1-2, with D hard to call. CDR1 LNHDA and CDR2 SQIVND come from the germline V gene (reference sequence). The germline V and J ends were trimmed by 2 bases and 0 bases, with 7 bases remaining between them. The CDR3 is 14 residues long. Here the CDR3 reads CASSILMTNYGYTF. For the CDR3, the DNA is TGTGCCAGTAGTATACTAATGACTAACTATGGCTACACCTTC.

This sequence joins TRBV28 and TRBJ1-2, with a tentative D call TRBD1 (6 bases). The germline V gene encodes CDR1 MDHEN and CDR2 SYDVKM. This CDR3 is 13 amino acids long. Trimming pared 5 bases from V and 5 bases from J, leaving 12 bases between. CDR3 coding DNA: TGTGCCAGCAGTCCCATGACAGGTTATGGCTACACCTTC. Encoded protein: CASSPMTGYGYTF.

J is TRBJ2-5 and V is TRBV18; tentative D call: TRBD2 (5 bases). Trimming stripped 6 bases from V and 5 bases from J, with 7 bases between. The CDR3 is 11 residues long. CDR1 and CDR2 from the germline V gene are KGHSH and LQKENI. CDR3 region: CASSQRETQYF. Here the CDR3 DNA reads TGTGCCAGCTCCCAGCGGGAGACCCAGTACTTC. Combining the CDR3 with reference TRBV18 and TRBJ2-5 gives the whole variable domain NAGVMQNPRHLVRRRGQEARLRCSPMKGHSHVYWYRQLPEEGLKFMVYLQKENIIDESGMPKERFSAEFPKEGPSILRIQQVVRGDSAAYFCASSQRETQYFGPGTRLLVL.

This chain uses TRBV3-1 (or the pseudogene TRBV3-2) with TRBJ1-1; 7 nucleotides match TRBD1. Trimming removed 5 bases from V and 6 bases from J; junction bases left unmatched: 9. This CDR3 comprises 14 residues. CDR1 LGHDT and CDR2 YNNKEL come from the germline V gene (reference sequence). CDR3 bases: TGTGCCAGCAGCGCCCGGACAGGTAACGCTGAAGCTTTCTTT. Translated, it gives CASSARTGNAEAFF.

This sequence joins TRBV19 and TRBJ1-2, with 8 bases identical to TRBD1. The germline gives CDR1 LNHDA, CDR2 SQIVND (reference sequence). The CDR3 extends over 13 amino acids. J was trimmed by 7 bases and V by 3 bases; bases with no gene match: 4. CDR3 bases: TGTGCCAGTAGTATGCGGACAGGGAGTGGCTACACCTTC. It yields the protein CASSMRTGSGYTF.

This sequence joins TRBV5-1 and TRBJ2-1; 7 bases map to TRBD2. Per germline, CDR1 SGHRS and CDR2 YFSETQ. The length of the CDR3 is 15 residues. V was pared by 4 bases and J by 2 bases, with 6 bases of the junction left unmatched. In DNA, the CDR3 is TGCGCCAGCAGCCCGCGGGAGTTGACCTACAATGAGCAGTTCTTC. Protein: CASSPRELTYNEQFF.

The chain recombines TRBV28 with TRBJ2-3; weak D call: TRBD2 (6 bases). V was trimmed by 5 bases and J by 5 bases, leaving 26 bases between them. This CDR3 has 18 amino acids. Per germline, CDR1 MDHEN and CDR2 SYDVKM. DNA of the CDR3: TGTGCCAGCAGTCCCACATTTCCCCGCGGGATTGGGGGAGATACGCAGTATTTT. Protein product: CASSPTFPRGIGGDTQYF.

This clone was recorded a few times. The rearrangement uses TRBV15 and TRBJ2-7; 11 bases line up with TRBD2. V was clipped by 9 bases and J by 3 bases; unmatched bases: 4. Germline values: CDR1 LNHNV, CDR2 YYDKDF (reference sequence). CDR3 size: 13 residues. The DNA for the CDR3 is TGTGCCACGACTAGCGGGATTCACTACGAGCAGTACTTC. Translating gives CATTSGIHYEQYF.

The CDR3 loop is CASSSTGLPTDTQYF. CDR3 coding DNA: TGTGCCAGCAGTAGTACTGGACTGCCCACAGATACGCAGTATTTT. The V and J genes are TRBV27 and TRBJ2-3; tentatively, D is TRBD2 (5 bases). Trimming shortened V by 5 bases and J by 2 bases, and 14 bases separated the two germline ends. The CDR3 extends over 15 amino acids. Germline V gene data show CDR1 as MNHEY and CDR2 as SMNVEV (reference sequence).

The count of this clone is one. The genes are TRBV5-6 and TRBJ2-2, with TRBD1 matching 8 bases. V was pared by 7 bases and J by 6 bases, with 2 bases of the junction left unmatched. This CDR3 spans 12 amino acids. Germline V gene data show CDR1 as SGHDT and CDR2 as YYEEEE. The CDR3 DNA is TGTGCCAGCCGCAGGGGGCCCGGGGAGCTGTTTTTT. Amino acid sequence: CASRRGPGELFF.

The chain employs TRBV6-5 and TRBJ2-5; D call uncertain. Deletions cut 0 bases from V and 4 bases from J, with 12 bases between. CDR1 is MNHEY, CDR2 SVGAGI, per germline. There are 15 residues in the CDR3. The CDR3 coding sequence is TGTGCCAGCAGTTACTCTCCGGGTTTCTCAGAGACCCAGTACTTC. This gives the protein CASSYSPGFSETQYF.

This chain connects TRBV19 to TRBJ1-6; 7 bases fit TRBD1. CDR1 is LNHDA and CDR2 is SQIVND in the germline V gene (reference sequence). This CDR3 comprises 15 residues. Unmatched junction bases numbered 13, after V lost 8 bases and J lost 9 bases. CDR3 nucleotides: TGTGCCAGTGGGAACAGGGGCTCTGTAAGTTCACCCCTCCACTTT. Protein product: CASGNRGSVSSPLHF.

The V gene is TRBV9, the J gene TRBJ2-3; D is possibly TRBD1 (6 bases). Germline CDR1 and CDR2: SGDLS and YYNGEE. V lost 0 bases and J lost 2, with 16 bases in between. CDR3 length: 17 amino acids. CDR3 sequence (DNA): TGTGCCAGCAGCGTAGCTCCGGGCAGGGGACCCACAGATACGCAGTATTTT. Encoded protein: CASSVAPGRGPTDTQYF.

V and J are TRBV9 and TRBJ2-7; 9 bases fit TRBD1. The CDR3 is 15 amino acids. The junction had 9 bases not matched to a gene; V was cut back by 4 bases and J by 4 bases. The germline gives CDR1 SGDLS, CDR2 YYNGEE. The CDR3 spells CASSLGGTGFYEQYF. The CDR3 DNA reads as TGTGCCAGCAGCCTCGGCGGGACAGGGTTTTACGAGCAGTACTTC.

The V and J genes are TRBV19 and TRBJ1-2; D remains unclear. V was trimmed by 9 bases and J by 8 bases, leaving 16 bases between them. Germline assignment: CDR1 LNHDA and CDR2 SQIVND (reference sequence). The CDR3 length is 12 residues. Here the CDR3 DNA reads TGTGCCAGCCGGAGAATCCCGCGGGGCTACACCTTC. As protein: CASRRIPRGYTF.

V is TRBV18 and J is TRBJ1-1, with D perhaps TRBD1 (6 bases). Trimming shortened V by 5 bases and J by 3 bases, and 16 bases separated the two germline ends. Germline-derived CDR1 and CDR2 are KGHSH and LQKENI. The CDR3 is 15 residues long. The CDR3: CASSKNWGGDTEAFF. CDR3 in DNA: TGTGCCAGCTCAAAAAACTGGGGGGGCGACACTGAAGCTTTCTTT.

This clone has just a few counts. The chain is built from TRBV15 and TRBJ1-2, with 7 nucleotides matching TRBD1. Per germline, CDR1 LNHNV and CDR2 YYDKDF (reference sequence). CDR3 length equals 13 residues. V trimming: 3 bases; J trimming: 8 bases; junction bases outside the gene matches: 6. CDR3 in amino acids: CATSRDRSGGYTF. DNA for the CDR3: TGTGCCACCAGCAGGGACAGGTCGGGAGGCTACACCTTC.

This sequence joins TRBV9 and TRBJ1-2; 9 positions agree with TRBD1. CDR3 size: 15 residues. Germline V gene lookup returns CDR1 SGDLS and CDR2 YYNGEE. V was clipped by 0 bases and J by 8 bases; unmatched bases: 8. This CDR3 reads CASSVAGTGQYGYTF. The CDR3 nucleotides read TGTGCCAGCAGCGTAGCTGGGACAGGGCAATACGGCTACACCTTC.

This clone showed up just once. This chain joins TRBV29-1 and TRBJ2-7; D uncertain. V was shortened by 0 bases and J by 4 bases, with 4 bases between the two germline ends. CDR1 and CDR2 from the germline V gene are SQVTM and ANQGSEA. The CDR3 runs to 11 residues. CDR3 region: CSVEDAYEQYF. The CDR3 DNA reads TGCAGCGTTGAAGATGCGTACGAGCAGTACTTC.

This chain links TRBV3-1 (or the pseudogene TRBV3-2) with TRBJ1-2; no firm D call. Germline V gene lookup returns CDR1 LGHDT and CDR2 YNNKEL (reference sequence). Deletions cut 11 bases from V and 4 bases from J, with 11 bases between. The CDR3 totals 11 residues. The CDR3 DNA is TGTGCCGCTGGAGCAGCCTATGGCTACACCTTC. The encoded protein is CAAGAAYGYTF.

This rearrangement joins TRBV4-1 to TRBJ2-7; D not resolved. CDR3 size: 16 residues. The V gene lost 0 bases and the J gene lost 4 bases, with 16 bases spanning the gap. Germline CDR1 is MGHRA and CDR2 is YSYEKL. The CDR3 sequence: CASSQDSMRTTYEQYF. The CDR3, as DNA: TGCGCCAGCAGCCAAGATTCGATGAGAACTACTTACGAGCAGTACTTC.

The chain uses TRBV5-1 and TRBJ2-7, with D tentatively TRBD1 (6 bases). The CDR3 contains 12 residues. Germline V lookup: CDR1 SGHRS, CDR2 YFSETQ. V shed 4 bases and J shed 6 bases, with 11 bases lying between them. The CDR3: CASSSRGGEQYF. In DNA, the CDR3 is TGCGCCAGCAGCAGCCGAGGGGGCGAGCAGTACTTC.

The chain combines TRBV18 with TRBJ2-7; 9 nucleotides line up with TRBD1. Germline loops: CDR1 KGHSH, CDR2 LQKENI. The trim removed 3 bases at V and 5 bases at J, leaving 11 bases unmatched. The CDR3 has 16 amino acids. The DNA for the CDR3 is TGTGCCAGCTCACCTCCGACAGGGGGGGTTTTCAACGAGCAGTACTTC. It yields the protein CASSPPTGGVFNEQYF.

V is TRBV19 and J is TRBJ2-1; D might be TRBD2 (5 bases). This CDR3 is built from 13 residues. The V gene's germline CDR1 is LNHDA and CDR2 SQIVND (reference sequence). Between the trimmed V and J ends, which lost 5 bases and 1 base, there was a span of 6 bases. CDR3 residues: CASSRGSYNEQFF. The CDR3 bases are TGTGCCAGTAGTCGGGGTTCCTACAATGAGCAGTTCTTC.

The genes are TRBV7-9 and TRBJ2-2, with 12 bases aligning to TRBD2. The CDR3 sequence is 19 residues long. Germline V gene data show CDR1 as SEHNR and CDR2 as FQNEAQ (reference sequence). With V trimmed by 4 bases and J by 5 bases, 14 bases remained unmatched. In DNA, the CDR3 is TGTGCCAGCAGCTCGAGCCTAGCGGGAGGGCCTCTGGGGACCGGGGAGCTGTTTTTT. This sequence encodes CASSSSLAGGPLGTGELFF. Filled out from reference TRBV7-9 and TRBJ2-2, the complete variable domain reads DTGVSQNPRHKITKRGQNVTFRCDPISEHNRLYWYRQTLGQGPEFLTYFQNEAQLEKSRLLSDRFSAERPKGSFSTLEIQRTEQGDSAMYLCASSSSLAGGPLGTGELFFGEGSRLTVL.

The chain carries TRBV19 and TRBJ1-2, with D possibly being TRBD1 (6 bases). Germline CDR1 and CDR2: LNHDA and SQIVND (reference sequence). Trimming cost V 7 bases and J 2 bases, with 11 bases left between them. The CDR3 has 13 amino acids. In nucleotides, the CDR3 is TGTGCCAGTAACCAGAGGGGGAACTATGGCTACACCTTC. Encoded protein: CASNQRGNYGYTF.

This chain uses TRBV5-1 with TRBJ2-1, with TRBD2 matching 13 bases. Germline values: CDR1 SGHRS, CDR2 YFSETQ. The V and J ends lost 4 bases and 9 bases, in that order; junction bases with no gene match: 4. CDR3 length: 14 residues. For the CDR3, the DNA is TGCGCCAGCAGCCCGGGACTAGCGGGAATTGAGCAGTTCTTC. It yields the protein CASSPGLAGIEQFF.

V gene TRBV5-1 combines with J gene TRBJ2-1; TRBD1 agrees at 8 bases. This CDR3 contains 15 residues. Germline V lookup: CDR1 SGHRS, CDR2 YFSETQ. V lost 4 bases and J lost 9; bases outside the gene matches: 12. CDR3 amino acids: CASSPWTGWDGEQFF. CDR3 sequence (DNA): TGCGCCAGCAGCCCGTGGACAGGGTGGGATGGTGAGCAGTTCTTC.